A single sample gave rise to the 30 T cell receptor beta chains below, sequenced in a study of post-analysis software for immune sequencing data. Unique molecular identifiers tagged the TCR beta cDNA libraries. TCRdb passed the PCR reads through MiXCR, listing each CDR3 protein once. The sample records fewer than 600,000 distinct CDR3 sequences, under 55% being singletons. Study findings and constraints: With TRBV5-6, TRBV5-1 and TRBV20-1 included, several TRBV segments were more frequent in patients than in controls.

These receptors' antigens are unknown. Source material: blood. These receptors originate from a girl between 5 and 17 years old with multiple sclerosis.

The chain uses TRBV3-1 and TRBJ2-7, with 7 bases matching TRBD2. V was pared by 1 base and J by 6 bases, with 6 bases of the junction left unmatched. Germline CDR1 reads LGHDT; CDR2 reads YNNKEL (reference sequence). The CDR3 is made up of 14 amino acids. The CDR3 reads CASSQGEGPSEQYF. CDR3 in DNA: TGTGCCAGCAGCCAAGGGGAGGGCCCCTCCGAGCAGTACTTC.

In DNA form, the CDR3 reads TGCGCCAGCAGCTTGGACCCACGGAACTCCTACGAGCAGTACTTC. It specifies CASSLDPRNSYEQYF. The rearrangement uses TRBV5-1 and TRBJ2-7; D gene uncertain. CDR3 length equals 15 residues. CDR1 and CDR2 from the germline V gene are SGHRS and YFSETQ. V lost 0 bases and J lost 0, with 10 bases in between. The full variable domain, in which reference TRBV5-1 and TRBJ2-7 provide the parts outside the CDR3, is KAGVTQTPRYLIKTRGQQVTLSCSPISGHRSVSWYQQTPGQGLQFLFEYFSETQRNKGNFPGRFSGRQFSNSRSEMNVSTLELGDSALYLCASSLDPRNSYEQYFGPGTRLTVT.

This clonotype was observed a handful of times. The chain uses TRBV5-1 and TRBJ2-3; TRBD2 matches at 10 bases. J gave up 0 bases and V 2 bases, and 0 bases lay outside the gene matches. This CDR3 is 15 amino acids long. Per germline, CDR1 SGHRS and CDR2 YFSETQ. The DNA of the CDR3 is TGCGCCAGCAGCTTACTAGCGGGGAGCACAGATACGCAGTATTTT. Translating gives CASSLLAGSTDTQYF.

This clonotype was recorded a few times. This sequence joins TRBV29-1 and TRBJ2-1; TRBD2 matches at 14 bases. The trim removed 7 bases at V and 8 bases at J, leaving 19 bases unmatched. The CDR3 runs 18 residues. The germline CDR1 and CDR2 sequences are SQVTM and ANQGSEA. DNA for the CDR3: TGCAGCGCGAGGAGGACCCTAGGGGGACTAGCGGGAGAGTATGAGCAGTTCTTC. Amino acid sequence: CSARRTLGGLAGEYEQFF.

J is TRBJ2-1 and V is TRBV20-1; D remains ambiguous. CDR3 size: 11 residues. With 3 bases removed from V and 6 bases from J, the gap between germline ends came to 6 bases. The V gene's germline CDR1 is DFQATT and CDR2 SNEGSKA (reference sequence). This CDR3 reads CSARELNEQFF. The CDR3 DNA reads TGCAGTGCTAGGGAGCTCAATGAGCAGTTCTTC.

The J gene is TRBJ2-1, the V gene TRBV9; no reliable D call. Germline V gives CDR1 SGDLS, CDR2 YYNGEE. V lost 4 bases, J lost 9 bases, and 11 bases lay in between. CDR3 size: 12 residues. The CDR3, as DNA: TGTGCCAGCAGCTCCAGAGGTACTGAGCAGTTCTTC. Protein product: CASSSRGTEQFF.

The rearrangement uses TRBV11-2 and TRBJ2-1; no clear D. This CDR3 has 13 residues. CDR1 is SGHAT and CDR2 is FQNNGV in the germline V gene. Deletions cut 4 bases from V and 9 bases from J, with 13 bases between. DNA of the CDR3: TGTGCCAGCAGCTGGGCCCCTACGGGTGAGCAGTTCTTC. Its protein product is CASSWAPTGEQFF.

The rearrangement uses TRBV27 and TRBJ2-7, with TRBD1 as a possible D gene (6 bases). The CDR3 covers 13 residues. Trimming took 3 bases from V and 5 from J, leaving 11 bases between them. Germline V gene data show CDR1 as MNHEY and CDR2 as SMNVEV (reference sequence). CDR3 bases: TGTGCCAGCAGTTTCGGCAGGGGCGACGAGCAGTACTTC. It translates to CASSFGRGDEQYF.

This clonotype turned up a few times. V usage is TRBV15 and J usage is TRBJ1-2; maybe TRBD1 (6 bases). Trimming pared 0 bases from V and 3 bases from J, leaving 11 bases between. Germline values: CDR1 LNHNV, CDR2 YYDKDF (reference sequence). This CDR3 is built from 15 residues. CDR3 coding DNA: TGTGCCACCAGCAGAGACCCACAGGGAGACTATGGCTACACCTTC. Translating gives CATSRDPQGDYGYTF. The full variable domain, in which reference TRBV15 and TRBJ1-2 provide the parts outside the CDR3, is DAMVIQNPRYQVTQFGKPVTLSCSQTLNHNVMYWYQQKSSQAPKLLFHYYDKDFNNEADTPDNFQSRRPNTSFCFLDIRSPGLGDTAMYLCATSRDPQGDYGYTFGSGTRLTVV.

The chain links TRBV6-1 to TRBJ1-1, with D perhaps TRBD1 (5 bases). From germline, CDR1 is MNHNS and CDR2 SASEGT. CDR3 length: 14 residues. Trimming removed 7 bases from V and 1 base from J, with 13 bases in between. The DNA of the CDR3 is TGTGCCAGCAAAGCCGGGACGGCGAACACTGAAGCTTTCTTT. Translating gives CASKAGTANTEAFF.

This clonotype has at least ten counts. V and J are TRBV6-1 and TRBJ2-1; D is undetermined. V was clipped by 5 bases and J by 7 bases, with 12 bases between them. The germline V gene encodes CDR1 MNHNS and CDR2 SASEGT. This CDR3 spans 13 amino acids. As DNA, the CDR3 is TGTGCCAGCAGTCGTATCGTGGAGAATGAGCAGTTCTTC. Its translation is CASSRIVENEQFF.

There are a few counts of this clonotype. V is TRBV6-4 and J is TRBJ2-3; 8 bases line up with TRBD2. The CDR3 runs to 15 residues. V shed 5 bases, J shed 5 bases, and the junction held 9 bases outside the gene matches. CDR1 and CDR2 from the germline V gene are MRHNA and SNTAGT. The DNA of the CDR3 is TGTGCCAGCAGTCAGAGCGGGAGCGCGGGAGATACGCAGTATTTT. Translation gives CASSQSGSAGDTQYF.

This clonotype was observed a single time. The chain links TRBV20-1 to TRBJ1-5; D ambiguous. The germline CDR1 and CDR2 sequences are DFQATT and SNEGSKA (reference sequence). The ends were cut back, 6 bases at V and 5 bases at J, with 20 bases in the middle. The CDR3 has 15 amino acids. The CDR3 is CSAIRSDNAYQPQHF. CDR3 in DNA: TGCAGTGCGATCCGTTCCGACAACGCCTATCAGCCCCAGCATTTT.

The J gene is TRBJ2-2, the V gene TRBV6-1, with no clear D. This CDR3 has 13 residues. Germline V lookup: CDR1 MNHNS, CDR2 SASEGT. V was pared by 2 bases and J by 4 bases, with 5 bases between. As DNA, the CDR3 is TGTGCCAGCAGTGAATTGTCCACCGGGGAGCTGTTTTTT. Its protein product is CASSELSTGELFF.

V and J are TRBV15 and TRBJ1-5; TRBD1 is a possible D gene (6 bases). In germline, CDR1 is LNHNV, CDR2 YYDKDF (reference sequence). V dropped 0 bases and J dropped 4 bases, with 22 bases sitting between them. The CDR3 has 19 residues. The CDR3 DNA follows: TGTGCCACCAGCAGAGATTTGGTGGGGGCTAAAGTTATGAATCAGCCCCAGCATTTT. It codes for CATSRDLVGAKVMNQPQHF.

The CDR3 sequence is CSVGTRQETQYF. CDR3 bases: TGCAGCGTTGGCACTAGACAAGAGACCCAGTACTTC. V usage is TRBV29-1 and J usage is TRBJ2-5, with D possibly TRBD2 on 5 matching bases. The V end was cut by 4 bases, the J end by 2 bases, with 8 bases between. The CDR3 is 12 residues long. Germline lookup yields CDR1 SQVTM and CDR2 ANQGSEA. The variable domain in full, with the rest retrieved from reference TRBV29-1 and TRBJ2-5, is SAVISQKPSRDICQRGTSLTIQCQVDSQVTMMFWYRQQPGQSLTLIATANQGSEATYESGFVIDKFPISRPNLTFSTLTVSNMSPEDSSIYLCSVGTRQETQYFGPGTRLLVL.

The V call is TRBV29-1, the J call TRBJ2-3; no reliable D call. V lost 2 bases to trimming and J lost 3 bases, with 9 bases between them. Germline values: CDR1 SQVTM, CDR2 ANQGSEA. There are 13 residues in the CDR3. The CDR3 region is CSVEYGGTDTQYF. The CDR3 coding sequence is TGCAGCGTTGAATATGGTGGGACAGATACGCAGTATTTT.

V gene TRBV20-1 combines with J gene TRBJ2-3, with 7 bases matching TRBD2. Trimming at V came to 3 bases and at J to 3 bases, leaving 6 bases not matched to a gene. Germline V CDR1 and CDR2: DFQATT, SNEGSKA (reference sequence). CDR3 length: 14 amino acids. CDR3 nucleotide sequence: TGCAGTGCTAGCCTTACTAGCGAAACAGATACGCAGTATTTT. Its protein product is CSASLTSETDTQYF.

In nucleotides, the CDR3 is TGTGCCAGCAGCGTAGAGGGGCCTTGGTCACCTGATTCACCCCTCCACTTT. This sequence encodes CASSVEGPWSPDSPLHF. This chain connects TRBV9 to TRBJ1-6; TRBD1 might be the D (5 bases). V lost 0 bases and J 8 bases, leaving 18 bases between the germline ends. Germline values: CDR1 SGDLS, CDR2 YYNGEE. The CDR3 spans 17 residues.

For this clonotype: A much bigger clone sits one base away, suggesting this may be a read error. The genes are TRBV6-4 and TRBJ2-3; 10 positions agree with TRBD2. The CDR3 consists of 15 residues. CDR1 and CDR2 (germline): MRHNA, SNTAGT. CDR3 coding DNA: TGTGCCAACAGTGGCGGGACTAGCGATACAGATACGCAGTATTTT. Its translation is CANSGGTSDTDTQYF.

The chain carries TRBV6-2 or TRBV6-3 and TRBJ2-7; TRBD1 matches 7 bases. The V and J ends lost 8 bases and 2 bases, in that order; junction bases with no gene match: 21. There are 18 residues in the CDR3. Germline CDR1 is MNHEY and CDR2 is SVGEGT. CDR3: CASGFKGLLWDSPYEQYF. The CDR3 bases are TGTGCCAGCGGATTTAAGGGGCTTTTGTGGGACAGCCCCTACGAGCAGTACTTC.

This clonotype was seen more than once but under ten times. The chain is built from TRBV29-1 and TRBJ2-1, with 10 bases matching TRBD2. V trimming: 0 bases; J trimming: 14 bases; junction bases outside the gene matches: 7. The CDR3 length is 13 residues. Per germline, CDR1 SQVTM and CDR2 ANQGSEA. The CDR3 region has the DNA TGCAGCGTTGAAGATTTACAGCGGGAGGGTGAGTTCTTC. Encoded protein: CSVEDLQREGEFF.

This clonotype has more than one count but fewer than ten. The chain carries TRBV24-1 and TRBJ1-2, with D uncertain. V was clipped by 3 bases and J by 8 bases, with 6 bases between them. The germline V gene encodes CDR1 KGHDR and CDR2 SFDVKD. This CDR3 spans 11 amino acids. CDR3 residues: CATSDGGGYTF. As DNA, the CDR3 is TGTGCCACCAGTGATGGAGGCGGCTACACCTTC.

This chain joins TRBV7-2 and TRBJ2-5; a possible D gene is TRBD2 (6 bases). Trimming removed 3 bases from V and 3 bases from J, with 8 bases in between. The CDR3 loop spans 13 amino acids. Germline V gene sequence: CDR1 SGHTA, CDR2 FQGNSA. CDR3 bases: TGTGCCAGCAGCTTTTGGAGGGAAGAGACCCAGTACTTC. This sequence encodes CASSFWREETQYF.

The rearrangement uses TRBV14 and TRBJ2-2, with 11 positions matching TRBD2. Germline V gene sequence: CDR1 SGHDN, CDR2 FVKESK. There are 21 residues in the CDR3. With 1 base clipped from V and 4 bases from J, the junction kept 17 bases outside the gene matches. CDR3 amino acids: CASSQAPEGTSGRPITGELFF. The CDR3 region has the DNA TGTGCCAGCAGCCAAGCCCCCGAAGGGACTAGCGGAAGACCCATCACCGGGGAGCTGTTTTTT.

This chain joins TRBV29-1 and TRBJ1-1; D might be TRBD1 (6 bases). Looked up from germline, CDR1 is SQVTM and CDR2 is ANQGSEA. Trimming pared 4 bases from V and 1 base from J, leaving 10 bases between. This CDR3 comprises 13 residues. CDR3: CSVGPRGNTEAFF. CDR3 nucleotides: TGCAGCGTTGGGCCCAGGGGGAACACTGAAGCTTTCTTT.

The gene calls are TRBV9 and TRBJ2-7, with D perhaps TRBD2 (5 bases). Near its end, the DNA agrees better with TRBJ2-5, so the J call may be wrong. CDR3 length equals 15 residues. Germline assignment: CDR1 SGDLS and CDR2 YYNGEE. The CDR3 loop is CASSVDPTGKETQYF. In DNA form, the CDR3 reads TGTGCCAGCAGCGTAGATCCTACGGGGAAAGAGACCCAGTACTTC.

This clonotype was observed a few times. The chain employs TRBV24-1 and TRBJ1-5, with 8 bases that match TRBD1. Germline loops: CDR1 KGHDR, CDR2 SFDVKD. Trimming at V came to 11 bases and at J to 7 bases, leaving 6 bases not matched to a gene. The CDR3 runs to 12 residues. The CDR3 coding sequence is TGTGCCATAGGACAGGGCAGCCAGCCCCAGCATTTT. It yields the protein CAIGQGSQPQHF.

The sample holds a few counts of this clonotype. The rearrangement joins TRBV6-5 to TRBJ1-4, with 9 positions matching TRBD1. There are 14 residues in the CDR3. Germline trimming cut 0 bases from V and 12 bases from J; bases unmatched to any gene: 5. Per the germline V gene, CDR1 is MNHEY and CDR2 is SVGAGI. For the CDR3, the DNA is TGTGCCAGCAGTTACTCGGGACAGGGCCGCGAACTGTTTTTT. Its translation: CASSYSGQGRELFF.

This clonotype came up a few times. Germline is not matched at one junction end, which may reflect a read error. The CDR3 sequence: CAGSLDSGGVSYEQYF. The CDR3 nucleotides are TGTGCCGGCAGCTTAGATTCGGGAGGGGTCTCCTACGAGCAGTACTTC. This chain uses TRBV7-2 with TRBJ2-7; TRBD2 agrees at 8 bases. The CDR3 consists of 16 residues. Per the germline V gene, CDR1 is SGHTA and CDR2 is FQGNSA.